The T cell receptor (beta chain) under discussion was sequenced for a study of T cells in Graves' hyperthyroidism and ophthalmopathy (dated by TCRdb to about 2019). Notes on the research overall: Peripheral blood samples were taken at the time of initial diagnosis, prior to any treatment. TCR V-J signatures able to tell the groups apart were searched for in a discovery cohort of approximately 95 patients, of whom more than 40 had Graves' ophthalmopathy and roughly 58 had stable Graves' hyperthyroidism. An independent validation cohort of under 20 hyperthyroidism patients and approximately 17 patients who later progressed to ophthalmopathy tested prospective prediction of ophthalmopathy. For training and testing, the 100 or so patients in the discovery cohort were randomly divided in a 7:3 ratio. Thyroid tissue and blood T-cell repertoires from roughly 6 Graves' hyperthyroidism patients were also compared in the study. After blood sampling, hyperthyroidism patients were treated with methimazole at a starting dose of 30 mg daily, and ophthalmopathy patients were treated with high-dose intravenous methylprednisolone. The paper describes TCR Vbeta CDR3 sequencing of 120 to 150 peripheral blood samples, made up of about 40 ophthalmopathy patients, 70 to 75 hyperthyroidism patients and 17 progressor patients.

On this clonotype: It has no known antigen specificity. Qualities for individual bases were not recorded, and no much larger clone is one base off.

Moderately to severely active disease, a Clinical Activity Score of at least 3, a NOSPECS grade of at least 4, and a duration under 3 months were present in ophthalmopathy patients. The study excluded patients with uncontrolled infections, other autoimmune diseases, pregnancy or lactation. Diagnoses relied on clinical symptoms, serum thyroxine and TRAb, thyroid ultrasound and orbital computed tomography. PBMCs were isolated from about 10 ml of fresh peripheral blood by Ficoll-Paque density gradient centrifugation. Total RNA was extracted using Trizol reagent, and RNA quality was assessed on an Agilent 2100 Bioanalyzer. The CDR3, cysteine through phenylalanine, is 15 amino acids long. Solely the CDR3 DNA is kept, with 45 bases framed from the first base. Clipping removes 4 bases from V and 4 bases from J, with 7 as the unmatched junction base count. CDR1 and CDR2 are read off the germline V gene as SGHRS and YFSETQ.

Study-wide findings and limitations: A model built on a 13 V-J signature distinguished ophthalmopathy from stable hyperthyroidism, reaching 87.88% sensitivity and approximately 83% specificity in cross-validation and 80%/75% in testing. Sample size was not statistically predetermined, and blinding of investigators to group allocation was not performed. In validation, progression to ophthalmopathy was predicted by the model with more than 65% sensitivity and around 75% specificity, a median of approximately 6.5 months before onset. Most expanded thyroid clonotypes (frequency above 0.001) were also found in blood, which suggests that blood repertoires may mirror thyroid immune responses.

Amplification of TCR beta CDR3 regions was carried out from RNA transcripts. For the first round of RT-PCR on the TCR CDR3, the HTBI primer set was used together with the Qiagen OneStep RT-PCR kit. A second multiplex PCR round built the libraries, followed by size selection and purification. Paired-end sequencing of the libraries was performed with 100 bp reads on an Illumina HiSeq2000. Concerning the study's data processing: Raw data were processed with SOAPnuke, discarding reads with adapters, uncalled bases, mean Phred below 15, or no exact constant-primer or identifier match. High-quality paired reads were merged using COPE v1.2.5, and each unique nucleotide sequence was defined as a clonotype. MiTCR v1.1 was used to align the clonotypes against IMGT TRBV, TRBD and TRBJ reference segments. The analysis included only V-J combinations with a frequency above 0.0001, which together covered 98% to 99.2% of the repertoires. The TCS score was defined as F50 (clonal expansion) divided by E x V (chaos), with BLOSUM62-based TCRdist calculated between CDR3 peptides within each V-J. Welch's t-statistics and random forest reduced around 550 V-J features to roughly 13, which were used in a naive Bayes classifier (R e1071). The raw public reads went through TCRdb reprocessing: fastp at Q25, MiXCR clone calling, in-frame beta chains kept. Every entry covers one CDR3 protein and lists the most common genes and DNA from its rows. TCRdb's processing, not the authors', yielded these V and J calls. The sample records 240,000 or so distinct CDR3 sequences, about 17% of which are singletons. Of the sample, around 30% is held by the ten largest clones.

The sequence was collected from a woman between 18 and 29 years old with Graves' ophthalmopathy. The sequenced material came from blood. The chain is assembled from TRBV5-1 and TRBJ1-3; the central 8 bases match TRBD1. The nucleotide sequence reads TGCGCCAGCAGCCCCCAGGGGGCTCCCGGAAACACCATATATTTT. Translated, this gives CASSPQGAPGNTIYF.